These T cell receptor beta chains were read from a single sample in a study of immune heterogeneity within non-small cell lung tumors. MiXCR, run by TCRdb on the multiplex PCR reads, gives a single entry per CDR3 protein. This table holds roughly 9,900 distinct CDR3 sequences, 25% to 35% found once. The sequenced sample consisted of lung tumor tissue. All receptors derive from a woman aged 55 to 70 with non-small cell lung cancer. The conserved cysteine and the conserved F or W are not part of the CDR3 here. The D gene is left open where the match is weak. Where a row states a size, it is once, few, many or the class of an expanded clone; other rows omit it.

many | - | TRBV28 | ASSLPSTDTQY
many | - | TRBV9 | ASSVRGDTEAF
medium-sized | - | TRBV6-2/TRBV6-3 | ASTSGTVSSGNTIY
medium-sized | - | TRBV29-1 | SVASGSNQPQH
many | - | TRBV9 | ASSALGGDSPLH
few | TRBD1 | TRBV19 | ASSRDRVYEQY
many | TRBD1 | TRBV4-1 | ASSQRPSTGTGNEKLF
few | TRBD1 | TRBV10-2 | ASSLDRGRSYEQY
medium-sized | TRBD1 | TRBV20-1 | SARDSMNTEAF
many | - | TRBV6-2/TRBV6-3 | ASSYPAAWSRETQY
- | - | TRBV20-1 | SPRGEETQY